This TCR beta chain came from a study of blood T cell repertoires in COVID-19. Whole-study context: COVID-19 samples, acute and convalescent, were from the United States, Italy and Spain. Nucleic acid was either cDNA or gDNA, and it came from T cells, B-cell-depleted T cells, or PBMCs.

Authors' analysis steps: Estimated nucleated cell counts came from reference gene primer amplification. TCRdb's copy holds only in-frame clones and misses some; the assay was immunoSEQ multiplex PCR. V and J calls and clone size are those listed in that table; D and trimming were worked out from the DNA. Of roughly 340,000 clones listed, about 87% were seen once; the top ten hold around 6%. The V gene lost 6 bases and the J gene lost 11 bases, with 13 bases spanning the gap. CDR3 length equals 12 residues. Germline lookup yields CDR1 SEHNR and CDR2 FQNEAQ (reference sequence). What was sequenced was peripheral blood. The chain combines TRBV7-9 with TRBJ1-4; perhaps TRBD1 as D (5 bases). This sequence originates from a woman aged 50 to 65 with COVID-19, enrolled during active disease. CDR3 residues: CASSAPGEKLFF. The CDR3 DNA is TGTGCCAGCAGTGCCCCGGGGGAGAAACTGTTTTTT.